This T cell receptor beta chain derives from a study of shared clonotypes between healthy human individuals. This CDR3 has 13 amino acids. Trimming took off 7 bases at V and 9 bases at J, with 18 bases between the two ends. The germline CDR1 and CDR2 sequences are MDHEN and SYDVKM. Produced via immunoSEQ multiplex PCR; TCRdb's table is partial and in-frame only. The sample includes fewer than 400,000 clones, approximately 79% seen only once; the top ten take about 9.4%. General study findings and limits: Compared with clonotypes that all four donors shared, non-shared clonotypes had lower generation probabilities.

This clone appeared a few times. Its antigen is not identified. Partitioning of CD4+ cells yielded a CD45RA+ naive subset and a CD45RA-negative memory subset. The sequence was collected from a man aged 25 to 45 in good health. Input material: memory CD4+ T cells sorted from blood. The subset denotes: CD45RA-negative fraction. This chain links TRBV28 with TRBJ1-2; D is possibly TRBD1 (6 bases). The CDR3 region has the DNA TGTGCCAGCATCAAACAGGGTCGTGTGAGCTACACCTTC. Amino acid sequence: CASIKQGRVSYTF.